In this sample, the clone carrying this T cell receptor beta chain turned up a few times. Its antigen remains unidentified. The data stem from a study of identical twins. TCRdb recomputed calls from the 5' RACE reads with MiXCR, one row per CDR3 protein. In the table there are around 220,000 distinct CDR3 sequences, over 9.5% of which are singletons. General observations from the study: Out-of-frame TCR alpha sharing observed in monozygotic twins exceeded model estimates. Donors were not followed over many years; analysis was cross-sectional.

The CDR3 sequence is 16 residues long. Trimming removed 4 bases at V and 0 bases at J, with 15 bases between. From germline, CDR1 is WSHSY and CDR2 SAAADI. The J gene is TRBJ2-5, the V gene TRBV10-2, with a weak D call TRBD1 (6 bases). The receptor comes from a man aged 50 or older in good health. Specimen: memory T cells sorted from blood. The CDR3 nucleotides read TGCGCCAGCAGTGGAACAGGGACGAGGTACCAAGAGACCCAGTACTTC. Its protein is CASSGTGTRYQETQYF.